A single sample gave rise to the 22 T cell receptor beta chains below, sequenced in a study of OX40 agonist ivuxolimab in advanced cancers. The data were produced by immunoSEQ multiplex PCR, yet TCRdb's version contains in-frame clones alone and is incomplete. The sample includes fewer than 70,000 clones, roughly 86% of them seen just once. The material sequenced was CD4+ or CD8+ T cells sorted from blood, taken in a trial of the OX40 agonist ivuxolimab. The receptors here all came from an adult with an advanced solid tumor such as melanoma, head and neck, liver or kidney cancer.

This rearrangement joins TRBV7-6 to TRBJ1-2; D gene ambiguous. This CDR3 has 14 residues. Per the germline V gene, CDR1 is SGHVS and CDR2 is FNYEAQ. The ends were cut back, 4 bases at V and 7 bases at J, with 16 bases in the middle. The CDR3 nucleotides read TGTGCCAGCAGCTCCGGACTCCGAGAGGGTGGCTACACCTTC. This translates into CASSSGLREGGYTF. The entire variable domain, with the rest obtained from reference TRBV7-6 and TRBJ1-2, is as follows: GAGVSQSPRYKVTKRGQDVALRCDPISGHVSLYWYRQALGQGPEFLTYFNYEAQQDKSGLPNDRFSAERPEGSISTLTIQRTEQRDSAMYRCASSSGLREGGYTFGSGTRLTVV.

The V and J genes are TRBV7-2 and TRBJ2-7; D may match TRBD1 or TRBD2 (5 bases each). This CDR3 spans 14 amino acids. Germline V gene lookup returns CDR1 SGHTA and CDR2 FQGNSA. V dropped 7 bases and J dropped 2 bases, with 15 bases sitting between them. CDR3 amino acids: CASTLGVGTYEQYF. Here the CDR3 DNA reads TGTGCCAGCACCTTGGGGGTTGGGACCTACGAGCAGTACTTC.

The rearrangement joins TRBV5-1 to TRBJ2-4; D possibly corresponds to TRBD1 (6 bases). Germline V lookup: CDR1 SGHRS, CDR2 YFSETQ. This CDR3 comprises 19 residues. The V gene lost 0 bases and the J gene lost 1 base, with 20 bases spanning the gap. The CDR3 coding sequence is TGCGCCAGCAGCTTGGAGACAGGCTCTGAACGGTTGGCCAAAAACATTCAGTACTTC. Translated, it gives CASSLETGSERLAKNIQYF.

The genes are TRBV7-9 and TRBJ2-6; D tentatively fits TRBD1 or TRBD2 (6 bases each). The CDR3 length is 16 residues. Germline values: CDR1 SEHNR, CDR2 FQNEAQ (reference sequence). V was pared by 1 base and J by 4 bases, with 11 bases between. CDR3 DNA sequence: TGTGCCAGCAGCTTAGGACGGGGGCCCGGGGCCAACGTCCTGACTTTC. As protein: CASSLGRGPGANVLTF. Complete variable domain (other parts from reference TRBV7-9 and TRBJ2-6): DTGVSQNPRHKITKRGQNVTFRCDPISEHNRLYWYRQTLGQGPEFLTYFQNEAQLEKSRLLSDRFSAERPKGSFSTLEIQRTEQGDSAMYLCASSLGRGPGANVLTFGAGSRLTVL.

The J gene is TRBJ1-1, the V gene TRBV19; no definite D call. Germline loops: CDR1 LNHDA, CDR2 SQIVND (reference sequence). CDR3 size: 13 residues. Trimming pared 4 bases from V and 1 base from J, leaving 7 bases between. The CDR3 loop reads CASSREGNTEAFF. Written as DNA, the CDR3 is TGTGCCAGTAGTAGGGAAGGGAACACTGAAGCTTTCTTT.

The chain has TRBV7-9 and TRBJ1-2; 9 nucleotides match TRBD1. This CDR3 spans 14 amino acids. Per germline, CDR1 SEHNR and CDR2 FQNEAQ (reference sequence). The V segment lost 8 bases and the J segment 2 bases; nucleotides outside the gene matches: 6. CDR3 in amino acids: CASFGTGNNYGYTF. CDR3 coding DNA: TGTGCCAGCTTCGGGACAGGGAACAACTATGGCTACACCTTC.

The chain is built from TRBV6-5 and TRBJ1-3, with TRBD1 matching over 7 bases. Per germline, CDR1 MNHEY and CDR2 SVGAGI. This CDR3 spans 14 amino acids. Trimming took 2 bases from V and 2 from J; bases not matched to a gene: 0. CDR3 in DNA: TGTGCCAGCAGTTACGACAGGGCTGGAAACACCATATATTTT. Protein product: CASSYDRAGNTIYF.

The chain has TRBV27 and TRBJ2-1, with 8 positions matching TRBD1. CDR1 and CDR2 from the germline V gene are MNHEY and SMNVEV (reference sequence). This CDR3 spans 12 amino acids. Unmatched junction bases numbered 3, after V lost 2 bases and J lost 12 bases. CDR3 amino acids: CASSLLQGVQFF. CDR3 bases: TGTGCCAGCAGTTTACTACAGGGGGTGCAGTTCTTC.

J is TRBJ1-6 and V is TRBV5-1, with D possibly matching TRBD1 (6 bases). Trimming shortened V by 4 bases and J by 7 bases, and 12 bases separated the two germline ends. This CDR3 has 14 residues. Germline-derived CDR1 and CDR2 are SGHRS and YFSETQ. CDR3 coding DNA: TGCGCCAGCAGCGAGGACAGCCGGAATTCACCCCTCCACTTT. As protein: CASSEDSRNSPLHF. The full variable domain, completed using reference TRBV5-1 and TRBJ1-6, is KAGVTQTPRYLIKTRGQQVTLSCSPISGHRSVSWYQQTPGQGLQFLFEYFSETQRNKGNFPGRFSGRQFSNSRSEMNVSTLELGDSALYLCASSEDSRNSPLHFGNGTRLTVT.

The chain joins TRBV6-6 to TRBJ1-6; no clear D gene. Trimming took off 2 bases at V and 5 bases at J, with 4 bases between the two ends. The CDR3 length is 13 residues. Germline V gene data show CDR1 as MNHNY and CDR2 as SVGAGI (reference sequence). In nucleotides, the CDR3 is TGTGCCAGCAGTTACACCGATAATTCACCCCTCCACTTT. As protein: CASSYTDNSPLHF.

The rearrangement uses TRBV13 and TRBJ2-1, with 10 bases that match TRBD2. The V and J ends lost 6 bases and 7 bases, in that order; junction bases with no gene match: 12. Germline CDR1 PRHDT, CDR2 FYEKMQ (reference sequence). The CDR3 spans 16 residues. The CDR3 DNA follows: TGTGCCAGCAGTACCCGGGGTAGCGGGGGGAGAAATGAGCAGTTCTTC. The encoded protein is CASSTRGSGGRNEQFF.

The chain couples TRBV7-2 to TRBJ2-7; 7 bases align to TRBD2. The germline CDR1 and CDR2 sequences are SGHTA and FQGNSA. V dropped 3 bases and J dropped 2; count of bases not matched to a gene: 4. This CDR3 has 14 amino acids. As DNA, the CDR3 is TGTGCCAGCAGCTTCTTGGGACTAACCTACGAGCAGTACTTC. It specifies CASSFLGLTYEQYF.

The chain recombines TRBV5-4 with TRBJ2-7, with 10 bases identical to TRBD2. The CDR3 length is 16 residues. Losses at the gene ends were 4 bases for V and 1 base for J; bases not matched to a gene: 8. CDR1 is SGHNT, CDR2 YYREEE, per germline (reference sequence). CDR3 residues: CASSQGLALPSYEQYF. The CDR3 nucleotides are TGTGCCAGCAGCCAGGGACTAGCGCTTCCGTCCTACGAGCAGTACTTC.

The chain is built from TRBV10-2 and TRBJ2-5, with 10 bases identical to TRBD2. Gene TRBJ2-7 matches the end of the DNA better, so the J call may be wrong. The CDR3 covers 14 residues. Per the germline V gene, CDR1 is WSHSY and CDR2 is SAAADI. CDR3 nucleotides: TGCGCCAGCAGTGGGACTAGCGGAGCCTACGAGCAGTACTTC. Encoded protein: CASSGTSGAYEQYF.

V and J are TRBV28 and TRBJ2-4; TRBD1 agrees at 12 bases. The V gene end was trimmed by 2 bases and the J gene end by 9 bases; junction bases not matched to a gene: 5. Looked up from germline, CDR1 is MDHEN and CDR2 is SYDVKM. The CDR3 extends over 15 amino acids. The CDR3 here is CASSLGGQGATIQYF. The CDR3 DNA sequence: TGTGCCAGCAGTTTAGGGGGACAGGGGGCGACCATTCAGTACTTC.

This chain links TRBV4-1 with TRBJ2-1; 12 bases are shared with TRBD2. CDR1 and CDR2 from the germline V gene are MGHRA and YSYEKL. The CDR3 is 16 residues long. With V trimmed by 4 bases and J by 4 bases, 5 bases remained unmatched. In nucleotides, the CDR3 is TGCGCCAGCAGCCCGGGACTAGCGGGTTTATACAATGAGCAGTTCTTC. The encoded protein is CASSPGLAGLYNEQFF.

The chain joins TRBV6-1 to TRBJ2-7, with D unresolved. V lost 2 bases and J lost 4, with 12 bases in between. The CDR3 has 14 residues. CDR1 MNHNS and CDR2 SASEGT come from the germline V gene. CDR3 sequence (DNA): TGTGCCAGCAGTGAAACGGCTATCGGGTACGAGCAGTACTTC. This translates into CASSETAIGYEQYF.

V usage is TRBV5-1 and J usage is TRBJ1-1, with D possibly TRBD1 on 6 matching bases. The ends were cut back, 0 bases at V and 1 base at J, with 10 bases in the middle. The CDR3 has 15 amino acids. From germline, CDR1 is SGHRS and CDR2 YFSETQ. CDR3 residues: CASSLGPGENTEAFF. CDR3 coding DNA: TGCGCCAGCAGCTTGGGACCAGGGGAGAACACTGAAGCTTTCTTT. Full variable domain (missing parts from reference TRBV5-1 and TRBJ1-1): KAGVTQTPRYLIKTRGQQVTLSCSPISGHRSVSWYQQTPGQGLQFLFEYFSETQRNKGNFPGRFSGRQFSNSRSEMNVSTLELGDSALYLCASSLGPGENTEAFFGQGTRLTVV.

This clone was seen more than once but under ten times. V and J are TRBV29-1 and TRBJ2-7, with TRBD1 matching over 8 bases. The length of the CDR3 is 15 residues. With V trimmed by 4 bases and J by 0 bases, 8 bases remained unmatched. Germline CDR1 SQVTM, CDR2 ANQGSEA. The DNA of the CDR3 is TGCAGCGTTGGGGGAAGGACAGGGAGCTCCTACGAGCAGTACTTC. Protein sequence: CSVGGRTGSSYEQYF.

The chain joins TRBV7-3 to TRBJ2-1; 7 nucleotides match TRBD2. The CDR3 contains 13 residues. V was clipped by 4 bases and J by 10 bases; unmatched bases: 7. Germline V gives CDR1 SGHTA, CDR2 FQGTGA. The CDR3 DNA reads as TGTGCCAGCAGCTCGATAGCGGGTGGGGAGCAGTTCTTC. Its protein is CASSSIAGGEQFF.

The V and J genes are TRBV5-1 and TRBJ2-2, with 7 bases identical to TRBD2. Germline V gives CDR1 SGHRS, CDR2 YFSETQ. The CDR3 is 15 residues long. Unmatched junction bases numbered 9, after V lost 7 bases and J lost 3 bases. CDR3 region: CASGGVSGDTGELFF. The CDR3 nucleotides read TGCGCCAGCGGGGGGGTTAGCGGAGACACCGGGGAGCTGTTTTTT.

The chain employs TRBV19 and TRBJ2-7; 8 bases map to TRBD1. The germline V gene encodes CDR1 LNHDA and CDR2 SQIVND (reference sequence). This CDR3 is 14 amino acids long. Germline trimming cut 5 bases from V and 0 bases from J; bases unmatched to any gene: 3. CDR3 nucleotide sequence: TGTGCCAGTAGTCGGACAGGGATCTCCTACGAGCAGTACTTC. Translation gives CASSRTGISYEQYF. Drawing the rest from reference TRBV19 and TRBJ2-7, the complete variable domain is DGGITQSPKYLFRKEGQNVTLSCEQNLNHDAMYWYRQDPGQGLRLIYYSQIVNDFQKGDIAEGYSVSREKKESFPLTVTSAQKNPTAFYLCASSRTGISYEQYFGPGTRLTVT.